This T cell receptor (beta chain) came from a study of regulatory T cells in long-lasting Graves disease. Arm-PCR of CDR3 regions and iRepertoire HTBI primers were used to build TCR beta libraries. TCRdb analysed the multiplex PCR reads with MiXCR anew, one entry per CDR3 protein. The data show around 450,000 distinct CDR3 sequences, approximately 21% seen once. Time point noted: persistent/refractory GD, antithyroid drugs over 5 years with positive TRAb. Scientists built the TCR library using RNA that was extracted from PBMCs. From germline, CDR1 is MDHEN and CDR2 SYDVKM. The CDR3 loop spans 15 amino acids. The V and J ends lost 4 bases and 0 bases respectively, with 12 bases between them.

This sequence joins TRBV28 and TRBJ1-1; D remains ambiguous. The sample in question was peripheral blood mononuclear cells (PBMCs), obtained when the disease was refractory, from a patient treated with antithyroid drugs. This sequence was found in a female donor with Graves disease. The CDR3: CASSSRRTLNTEAFF. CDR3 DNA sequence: TGTGCCAGCAGTTCGCGCAGGACCCTGAACACTGAAGCTTTCTTT. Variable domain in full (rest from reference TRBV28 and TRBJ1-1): DVKVTQSSRYLVKRTGEKVFLECVQDMDHENMFWYRQDPGLGLRLIYFSYDVKMKEKGDIPEGYSVSREKKERFSLILESASTNQTSMYLCASSSRRTLNTEAFFGQGTRLTVV.